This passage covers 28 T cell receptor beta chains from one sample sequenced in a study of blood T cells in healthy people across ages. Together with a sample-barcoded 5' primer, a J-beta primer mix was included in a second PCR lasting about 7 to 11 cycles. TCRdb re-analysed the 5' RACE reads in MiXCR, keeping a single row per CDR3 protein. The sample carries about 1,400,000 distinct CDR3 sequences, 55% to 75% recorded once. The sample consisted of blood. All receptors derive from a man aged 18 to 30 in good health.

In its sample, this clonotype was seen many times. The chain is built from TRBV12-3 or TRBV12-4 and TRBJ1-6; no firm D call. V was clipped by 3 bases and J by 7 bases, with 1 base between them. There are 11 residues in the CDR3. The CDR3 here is CASSLNSPLHF. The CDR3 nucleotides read TGTGCCAGCAGTTTGAATTCACCCCTCCACTTT.

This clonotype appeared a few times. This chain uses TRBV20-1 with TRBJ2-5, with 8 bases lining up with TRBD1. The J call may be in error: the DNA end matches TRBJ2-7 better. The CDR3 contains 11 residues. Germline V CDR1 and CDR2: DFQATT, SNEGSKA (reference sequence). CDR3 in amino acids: CSAGQGGEQYF. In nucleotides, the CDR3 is TGCAGTGCTGGACAGGGTGGCGAGCAGTACTTC.

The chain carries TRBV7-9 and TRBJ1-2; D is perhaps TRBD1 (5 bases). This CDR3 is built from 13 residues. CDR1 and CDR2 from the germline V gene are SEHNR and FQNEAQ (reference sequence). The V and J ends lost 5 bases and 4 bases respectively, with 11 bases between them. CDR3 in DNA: TGTGCCAGCAGCAGTAGACAGATCTATGGCTACACCTTC. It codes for CASSSRQIYGYTF.

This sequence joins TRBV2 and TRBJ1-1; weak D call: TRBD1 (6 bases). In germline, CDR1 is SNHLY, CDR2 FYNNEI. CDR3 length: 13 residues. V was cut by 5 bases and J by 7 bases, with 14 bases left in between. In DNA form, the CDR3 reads TGTGCCAGCAGTAGGGGGGGGGCCTTTGAAGCTTTCTTT. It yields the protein CASSRGGAFEAFF.

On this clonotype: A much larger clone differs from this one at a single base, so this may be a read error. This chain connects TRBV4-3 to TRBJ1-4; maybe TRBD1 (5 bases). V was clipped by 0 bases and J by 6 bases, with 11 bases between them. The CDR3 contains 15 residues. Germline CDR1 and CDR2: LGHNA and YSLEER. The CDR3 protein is CASSQESMGDEKLFF. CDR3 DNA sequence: TGCGCCAGCAGCCAAGAAAGCATGGGGGATGAAAAACTGTTTTTT.

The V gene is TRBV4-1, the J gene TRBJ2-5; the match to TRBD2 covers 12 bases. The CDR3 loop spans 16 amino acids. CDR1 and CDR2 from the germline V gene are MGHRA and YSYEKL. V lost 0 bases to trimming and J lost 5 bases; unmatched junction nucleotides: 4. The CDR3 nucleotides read TGCGCCAGCAGCCAAGAACTAGCGGGAGGATGGGAGACCCAGTACTTC. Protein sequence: CASSQELAGGWETQYF.

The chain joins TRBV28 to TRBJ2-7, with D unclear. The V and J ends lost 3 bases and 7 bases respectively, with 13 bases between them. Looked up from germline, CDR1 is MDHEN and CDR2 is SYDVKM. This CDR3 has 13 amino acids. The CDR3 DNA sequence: TGTGCCAGCAGTTTTCTCGGCCTCGGGGAGCAGTACTTC. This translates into CASSFLGLGEQYF.

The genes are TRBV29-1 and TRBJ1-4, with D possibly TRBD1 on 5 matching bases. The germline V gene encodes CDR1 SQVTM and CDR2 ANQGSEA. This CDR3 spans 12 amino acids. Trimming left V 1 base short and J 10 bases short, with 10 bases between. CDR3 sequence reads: CSVEANGGKLFF. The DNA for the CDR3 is TGCAGCGTTGAAGCGAACGGGGGAAAACTGTTTTTT.

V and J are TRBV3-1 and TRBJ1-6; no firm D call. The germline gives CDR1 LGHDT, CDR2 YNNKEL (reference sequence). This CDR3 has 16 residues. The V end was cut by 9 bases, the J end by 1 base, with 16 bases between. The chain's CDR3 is CASSRSDGSYNSPLHF. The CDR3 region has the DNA TGTGCCAGTTCCCGTTCGGACGGATCCTATAATTCACCCCTCCACTTT.

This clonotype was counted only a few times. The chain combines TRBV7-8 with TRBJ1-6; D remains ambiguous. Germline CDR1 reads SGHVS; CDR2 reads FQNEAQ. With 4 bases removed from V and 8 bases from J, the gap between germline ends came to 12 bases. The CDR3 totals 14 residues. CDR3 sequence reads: CASSSRVLDSPLHF. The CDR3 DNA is TGTGCCAGCAGCTCCCGGGTTCTCGATTCACCCCTCCACTTT.

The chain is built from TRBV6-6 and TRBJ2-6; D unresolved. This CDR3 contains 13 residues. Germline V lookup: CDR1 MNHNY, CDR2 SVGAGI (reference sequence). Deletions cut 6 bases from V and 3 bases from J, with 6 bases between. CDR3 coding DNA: TGTGCCAGCAGCAACGGTGGGGCCAACGTCCTGACTTTC. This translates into CASSNGGANVLTF.

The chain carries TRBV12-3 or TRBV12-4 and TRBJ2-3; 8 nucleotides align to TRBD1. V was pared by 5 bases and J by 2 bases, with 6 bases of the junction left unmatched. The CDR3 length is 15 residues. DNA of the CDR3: TGTGCCAGCAGTGCCTGGGACAGGCTCACAGATACGCAGTATTTT. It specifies CASSAWDRLTDTQYF.

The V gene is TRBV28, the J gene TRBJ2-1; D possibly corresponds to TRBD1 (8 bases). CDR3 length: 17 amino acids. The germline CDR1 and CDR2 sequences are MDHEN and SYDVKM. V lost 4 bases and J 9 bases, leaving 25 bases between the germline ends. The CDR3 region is CASSSYRGGALFGEQFF. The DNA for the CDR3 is TGTGCCAGCAGTTCCTACAGGGGGGGCGCCTTGTTCGGTGAGCAGTTCTTC. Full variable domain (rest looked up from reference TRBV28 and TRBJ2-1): DVKVTQSSRYLVKRTGEKVFLECVQDMDHENMFWYRQDPGLGLRLIYFSYDVKMKEKGDIPEGYSVSREKKERFSLILESASTNQTSMYLCASSSYRGGALFGEQFFGPGTRLTVL.

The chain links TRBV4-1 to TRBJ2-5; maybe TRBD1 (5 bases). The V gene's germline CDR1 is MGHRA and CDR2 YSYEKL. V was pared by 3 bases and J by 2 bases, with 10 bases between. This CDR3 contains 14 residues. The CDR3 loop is CASSQADIQETQYF. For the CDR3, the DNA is TGCGCCAGCAGCCAGGCGGACATTCAAGAGACCCAGTACTTC.

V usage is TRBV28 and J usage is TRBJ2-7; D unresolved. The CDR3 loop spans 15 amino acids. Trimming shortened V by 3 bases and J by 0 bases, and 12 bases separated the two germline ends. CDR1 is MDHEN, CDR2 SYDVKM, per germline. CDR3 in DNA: TGTGCCAGCAGTTTGAACCATCAGGACTCCTACGAGCAGTACTTC. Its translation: CASSLNHQDSYEQYF.

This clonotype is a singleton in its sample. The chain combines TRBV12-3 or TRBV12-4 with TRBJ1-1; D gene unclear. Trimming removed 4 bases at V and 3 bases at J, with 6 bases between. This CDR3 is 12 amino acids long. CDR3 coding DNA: TGTGCCAGCAGTTCGGACTACACTGAAGCTTTCTTT. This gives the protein CASSSDYTEAFF.

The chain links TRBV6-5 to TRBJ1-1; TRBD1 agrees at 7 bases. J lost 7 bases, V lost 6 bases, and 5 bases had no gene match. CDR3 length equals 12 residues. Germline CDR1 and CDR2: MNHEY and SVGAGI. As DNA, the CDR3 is TGTGCCAGCAGGAGTACAGGGGATGAAGCTTTCTTT. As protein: CASRSTGDEAFF.

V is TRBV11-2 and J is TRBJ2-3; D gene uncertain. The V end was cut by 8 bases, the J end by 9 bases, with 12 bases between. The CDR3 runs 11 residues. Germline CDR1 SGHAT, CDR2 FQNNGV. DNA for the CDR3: TGTGCCAGCTGGGATGGAGAGACGCAGTATTTT. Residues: CASWDGETQYF. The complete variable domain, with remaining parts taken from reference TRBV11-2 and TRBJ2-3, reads EAGVAQSPRYKIIEKRQSVAFWCNPISGHATLYWYQQILGQGPKLLIQFQNNGVVDDSQLPKDRFSAERLKGVDSTLKIQPAKLEDSAVYLCASWDGETQYFGPGTRLTVL.

The CDR3 DNA reads TGTGCCAGCAGCATCGGGGCTCAGAACACTGAAGCTTTCTTT. Translation: CASSIGAQNTEAFF. The gene calls are TRBV12-3 or TRBV12-4 and TRBJ1-1, with a weak D call TRBD1 (5 bases). V was cut by 6 bases and J by 1 base, with 12 bases left in between. The CDR3 totals 14 residues.

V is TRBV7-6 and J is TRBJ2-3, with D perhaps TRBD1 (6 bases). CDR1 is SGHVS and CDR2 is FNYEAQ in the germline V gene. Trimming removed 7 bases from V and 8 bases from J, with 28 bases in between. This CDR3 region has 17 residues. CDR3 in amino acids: CASTPRDKRVGEGTQYF. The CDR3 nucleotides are TGTGCCAGCACCCCTCGGGACAAACGAGTGGGTGAGGGTACGCAGTATTTT.

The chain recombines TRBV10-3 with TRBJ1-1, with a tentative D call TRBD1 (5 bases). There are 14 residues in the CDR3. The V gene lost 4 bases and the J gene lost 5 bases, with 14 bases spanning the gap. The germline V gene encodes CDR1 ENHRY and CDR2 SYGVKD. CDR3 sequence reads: CAISGARDGTEAFF. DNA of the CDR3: TGTGCCATCAGTGGAGCCCGGGACGGGACTGAAGCTTTCTTT.

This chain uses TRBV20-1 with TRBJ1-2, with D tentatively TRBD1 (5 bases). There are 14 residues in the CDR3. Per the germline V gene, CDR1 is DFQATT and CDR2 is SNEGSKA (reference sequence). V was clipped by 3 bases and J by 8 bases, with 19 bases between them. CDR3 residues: CSASDSGLSFGYTF. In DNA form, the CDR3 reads TGCAGTGCTAGCGACAGCGGGTTATCCTTCGGCTACACCTTC.

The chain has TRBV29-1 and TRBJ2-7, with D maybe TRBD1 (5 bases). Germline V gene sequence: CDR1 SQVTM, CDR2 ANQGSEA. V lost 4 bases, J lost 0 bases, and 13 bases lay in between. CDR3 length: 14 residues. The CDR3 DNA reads TGCAGCGTTGGCCTCGACAGTTTCTCCTACGAGCAGTACTTC. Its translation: CSVGLDSFSYEQYF.

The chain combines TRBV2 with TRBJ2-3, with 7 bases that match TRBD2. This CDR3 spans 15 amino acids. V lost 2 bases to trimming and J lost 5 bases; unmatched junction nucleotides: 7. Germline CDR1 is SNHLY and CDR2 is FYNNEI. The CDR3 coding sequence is TGTGCCAGCAGTGAATCCGGCGGGAGCGGAGATACGCAGTATTTT. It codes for CASSESGGSGDTQYF.

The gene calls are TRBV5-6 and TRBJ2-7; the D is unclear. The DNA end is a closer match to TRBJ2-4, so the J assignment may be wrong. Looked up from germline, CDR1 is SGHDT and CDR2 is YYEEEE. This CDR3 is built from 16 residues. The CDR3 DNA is TGTGCCAGCAGCTTGGAACCAGGTTTTGCCAAAAACATTCAGTACTTC. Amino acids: CASSLEPGFAKNIQYF.

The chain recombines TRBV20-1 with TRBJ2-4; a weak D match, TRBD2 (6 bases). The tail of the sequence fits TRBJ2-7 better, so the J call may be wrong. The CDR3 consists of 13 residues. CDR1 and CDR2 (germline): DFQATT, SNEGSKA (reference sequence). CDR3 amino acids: CSAFRDSAYEQYF. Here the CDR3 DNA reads TGCAGTGCTTTTCGGGACTCAGCCTACGAGCAGTACTTC.

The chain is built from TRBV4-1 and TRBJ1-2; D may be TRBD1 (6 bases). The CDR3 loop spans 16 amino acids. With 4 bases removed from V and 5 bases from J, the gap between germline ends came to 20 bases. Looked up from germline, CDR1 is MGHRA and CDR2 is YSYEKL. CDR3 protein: CASSPSNSDSRYGYTF. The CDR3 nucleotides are TGCGCCAGCAGCCCGTCAAACTCGGACAGTAGGTATGGCTACACCTTC.

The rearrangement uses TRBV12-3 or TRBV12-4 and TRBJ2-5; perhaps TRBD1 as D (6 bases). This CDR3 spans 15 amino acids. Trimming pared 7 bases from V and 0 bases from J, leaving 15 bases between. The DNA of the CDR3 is TGTGCCAGCACCCCGGGACACACGTACCAAGAGACCCAGTACTTC. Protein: CASTPGHTYQETQYF.